The 12 T cell receptor beta chains below all came from one sample that was sequenced in a study of blood T cells in healthy people across ages. For the second PCR, which ran for about 7 to 11 cycles, a sample-barcoded 5' primer and a J-beta primer mix were used. MiXCR, applied by TCRdb to the 5' RACE reads, yields one record per CDR3 protein. The sample contains some 900,000 distinct CDR3 sequences, about 44% of which appear only once. The sequencing input was blood. The receptors here all came from a young man in good health.

This chain connects TRBV14 to TRBJ2-1; the D gene is possibly TRBD2 (5 bases). The ends were cut back, 1 base at V and 15 bases at J, with 16 bases in the middle. Germline V gene sequence: CDR1 SGHDN, CDR2 FVKESK. The CDR3 consists of 13 residues. Written as DNA, the CDR3 is TGTGCCAGCAGCCAAGTCGGACTCCCCCCGGGGTTCTTC. Translated, it gives CASSQVGLPPGFF.

This clonotype occurred a few times. This sequence joins TRBV28 and TRBJ1-2; no definite D call. Germline V CDR1 and CDR2: MDHEN, SYDVKM. Trimming removed 3 bases from V and 4 bases from J, with 12 bases in between. The CDR3 has 14 residues. CDR3 loop: CASSFLTLGYGYTF. CDR3 coding DNA: TGTGCCAGCAGTTTTCTAACCTTGGGCTATGGCTACACCTTC.

This clonotype appeared a few times. The chain carries TRBV13 and TRBJ2-1, with 8 bases lining up with TRBD1. The germline CDR1 and CDR2 sequences are PRHDT and FYEKMQ (reference sequence). V trimming: 2 bases; J trimming: 1 base; junction bases outside the gene matches: 4. This CDR3 spans 16 amino acids. This CDR3 reads CASSLNRGASYNEQFF. Here the CDR3 DNA reads TGTGCCAGCAGCTTAAACAGGGGGGCATCCTACAATGAGCAGTTCTTC.

The chain couples TRBV6-1 to TRBJ2-3; 7 bases are shared with TRBD1. Germline loops: CDR1 MNHNS, CDR2 SASEGT. The CDR3 length is 14 residues. V was clipped by 0 bases and J by 7 bases; unmatched bases: 4. In nucleotides, the CDR3 is TGTGCCAGCAGTGAAGCGGGACAGAGTTATACGCAGTATTTT. As protein: CASSEAGQSYTQYF.

This chain joins TRBV20-1 and TRBJ1-2, with D possibly being TRBD1 (5 bases). This CDR3 spans 14 amino acids. CDR1 DFQATT and CDR2 SNEGSKA come from the germline V gene (reference sequence). V lost 1 base and J lost 1, with 10 bases in between. DNA of the CDR3: TGCAGTGCTAGAGCGGGGGGACTTAACTATGGCTACACCTTC. Translated, it gives CSARAGGLNYGYTF.

The J gene is TRBJ2-1, the V gene TRBV4-3; either TRBD1 or TRBD2 may supply D (6 bases each). CDR1 and CDR2 (germline): LGHNA, YSLEER. V gave up 0 bases and J gave up 4 bases, with 19 bases separating them. This CDR3 contains 18 residues. CDR3 amino acids: CASSQDRGASGVYNEQFF. Written as DNA, the CDR3 is TGCGCCAGCAGCCAAGATAGGGGGGCGTCTGGCGTATACAATGAGCAGTTCTTC.

The chain uses TRBV15 and TRBJ2-7; 13 positions agree with TRBD2. Near its end, the DNA agrees better with TRBJ2-4, so the J call may be wrong. The CDR3 runs 17 residues. Per the germline V gene, CDR1 is LNHNV and CDR2 is YYDKDF (reference sequence). The CDR3 loop reads CATSKGGLAGNKNIQYF. The CDR3 bases are TGTGCCACCAGCAAGGGGGGACTAGCGGGGAACAAAAACATTCAGTACTTC.

The V call is TRBV28, the J call TRBJ2-5; maybe TRBD1 (5 bases). Deletions cut 7 bases from V and 0 bases from J, with 12 bases between. The CDR3 totals 14 residues. Germline V gives CDR1 MDHEN, CDR2 SYDVKM. The CDR3 nucleotides read TGTGCCAGCACTCCAGACAGCTACCAAGAGACCCAGTACTTC. Translation: CASTPDSYQETQYF. The full variable domain, its missing parts supplied by reference TRBV28 and TRBJ2-5, is DVKVTQSSRYLVKRTGEKVFLECVQDMDHENMFWYRQDPGLGLRLIYFSYDVKMKEKGDIPEGYSVSREKKERFSLILESASTNQTSMYLCASTPDSYQETQYFGPGTRLLVL.

The gene calls are TRBV6-1 and TRBJ2-3; D uncertain. The CDR3 is made up of 13 amino acids. V was shortened by 2 bases and J by 4 bases, with 7 bases between the two germline ends. The germline CDR1 and CDR2 sequences are MNHNS and SASEGT. CDR3 loop: CASSETTPDTQYF. CDR3 coding DNA: TGTGCCAGCAGTGAAACGACCCCAGATACGCAGTATTTT.

This clonotype came up a few times. This chain uses TRBV25-1 with TRBJ1-6, with D possibly TRBD1 on 5 matching bases. CDR1 and CDR2 (germline): MGHDK, SYGVNS. The CDR3 length is 14 residues. Trimming pared 4 bases from V and 8 bases from J, leaving 12 bases between. CDR3 bases: TGTGCCAGCAGTGGGCAGGGCCGGGATTCACCCCTCCACTTT. Translating it yields CASSGQGRDSPLHF.

J is TRBJ2-1 and V is TRBV7-9; TRBD1 aligns across 8 bases. This CDR3 has 13 amino acids. Germline V gives CDR1 SEHNR, CDR2 FQNEAQ (reference sequence). CDR3 coding DNA: TGTGCAGCAGGGGGCGCCTCCTACAATGAGCAGTTCTTC. It specifies CAAGGASYNEQFF.

The chain combines TRBV5-1 with TRBJ2-1, with D unclear. The length of the CDR3 is 16 residues. Trimming stripped 0 bases from V and 4 bases from J, with 14 bases between. From germline, CDR1 is SGHRS and CDR2 YFSETQ. CDR3 region: CASSLDEGSRYNEQFF. The CDR3, as DNA: TGCGCCAGCAGCTTGGACGAAGGGTCAAGGTACAATGAGCAGTTCTTC.